The 3 T cell receptor beta chains listed next were all sequenced from one sample in a study of identical twins. TCRdb passed the 5' RACE reads through MiXCR, listing each CDR3 protein once. This table holds about 520,000 distinct CDR3 sequences, 20% to 25% found once. These same data were also listed under a study on T cells expressing NK-cell markers.

Sequencing was performed on CD4+ T cells sorted from blood. Every receptor here comes from a woman aged 18-29 years in good health.

The chain is built from TRBV20-1 and TRBJ2-7, with 9 bases lining up with TRBD2. This CDR3 is 16 amino acids long. From germline, CDR1 is DFQATT and CDR2 SNEGSKA (reference sequence). V was pared by 5 bases and J by 0 bases, with 11 bases of the junction left unmatched. The DNA of the CDR3 is TGCAGTGCTCCCAGGGGGAGCGGGAGGCTCTCCTACGAGCAGTACTTC. Translated: CSAPRGSGRLSYEQYF.

A word on this clonotype: Compared with germline, one end of the junction differs, possibly owing to a read error. Here the CDR3 DNA reads TGCGCCAGCAGAGTTGAGCGGGGGGGCCTTAGCACGGATACGCAGTATTTT. Translation: CASRVERGGLSTDTQYF. The rearrangement links TRBV5-1 to TRBJ2-3; 10 bases match TRBD2. Germline V CDR1 and CDR2: SGHRS, YFSETQ. The CDR3 loop spans 17 amino acids.

In its sample, this clonotype was seen a few times. The rearrangement uses TRBV20-1 and TRBJ2-1; the D is unclear. Trimming left V 1 base short and J 0 bases short, with 13 bases between. This CDR3 has 16 residues. CDR1 and CDR2 (germline): DFQATT, SNEGSKA (reference sequence). The DNA of the CDR3 is TGCAGTGCTAGAGCCGAGCGAAGAAGCTCCTACAATGAGCAGTTCTTC. This translates into CSARAERRSSYNEQFF.